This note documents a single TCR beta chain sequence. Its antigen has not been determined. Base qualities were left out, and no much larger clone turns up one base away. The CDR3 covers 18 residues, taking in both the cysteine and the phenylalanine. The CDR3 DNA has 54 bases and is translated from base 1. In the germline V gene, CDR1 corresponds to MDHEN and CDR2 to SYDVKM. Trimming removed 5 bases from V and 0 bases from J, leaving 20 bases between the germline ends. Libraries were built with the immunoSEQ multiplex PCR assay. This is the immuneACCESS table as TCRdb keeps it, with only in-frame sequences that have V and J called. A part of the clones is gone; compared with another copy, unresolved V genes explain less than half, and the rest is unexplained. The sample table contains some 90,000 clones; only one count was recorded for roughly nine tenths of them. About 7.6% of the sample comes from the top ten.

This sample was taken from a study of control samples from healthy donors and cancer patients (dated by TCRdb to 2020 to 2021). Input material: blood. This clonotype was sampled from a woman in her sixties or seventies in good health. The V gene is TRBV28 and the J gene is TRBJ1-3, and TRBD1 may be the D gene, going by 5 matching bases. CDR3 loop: CASSGVWGGTGSGNTIYF. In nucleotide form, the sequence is TGTGCCAGCAGTGGGGTCTGGGGCGGGACTGGCTCTGGAAACACCATATATTTT.